The entry that follows covers one TCR beta chain sequence. Antigen specificity is unknown. cDNA molecules, individually, were tagged with unique molecular identifiers. TCRdb reprocessed the 5' RACE reads with MiXCR, giving one entry per CDR3 protein. The table records approximately 76,000 distinct CDR3 sequences, about an eighth of them present only once. The data stem from a study of early T cells in non-severe SARS-CoV-2 infection. Across the study: Chains from this unsorted whole-blood bulk RNA could not be paired.

Study-level results: VDJdb matching, biased toward anti-spike CD8 responses, missed private and CD4 specificities.

Germline V gene lookup returns CDR1 KGHSH and CDR2 LQKENI. The CDR3 has 12 residues. V dropped 6 bases and J dropped 4 bases, with 8 bases sitting between them. V is TRBV18 and J is TRBJ2-3; D perhaps matches TRBD2 (5 bases). The material sequenced was whole blood. This TCR came from an adult who was a healthcare worker with PCR-confirmed SARS-CoV-2 infection or an uninfected control (not recorded which). The CDR3 sequence is CASSEGPDTQYF. The DNA for the CDR3 is TGTGCCAGCTCTGAGGGTCCAGATACGCAGTATTTT.